This T cell receptor beta chain was retrieved from a study of response to subunit inactivated influenza vaccine. In its sample, this clonotype was seen a few times. The CDR3 consists of 12 residues. Per the germline V gene, CDR1 is MNHEY and CDR2 is SVGEGT. V was trimmed by 6 bases and J by 6 bases, leaving 9 bases between them. MiXCR, applied by TCRdb to the RT-PCR reads, yields one record per CDR3 protein. The table includes around 490,000 distinct CDR3 sequences, less than 8% detected once. This clonotype was sampled from a man aged 50-75 years who received an inactivated influenza vaccine. This rearrangement joins TRBV6-2 or TRBV6-3 to TRBJ2-1, with D uncertain. Sequenced material: PBMCs from blood, taken around 25 months after vaccination. The CDR3 DNA reads as TGTGCCAGCAGGGCACATATCAATGAGCAGTTCTTC. Protein product: CASRAHINEQFF.